These T cell receptor beta chains were read from a single sample in a study of T cell responses to AZD1222 COVID-19 vaccine. TCRdb keeps only in-frame clones here, not all; method: immunoSEQ multiplex PCR. The data show approximately 80,000 clones, around 91% seen once. Specimen: peripheral blood, collected on day 0 of AZD1222 vaccination. These receptors were obtained from an adult in good health. CDR3s include the opening cysteine and the closing phenylalanine or tryptophan. The D gene is left open where the match is weak. A row's size may be missing; if present it is once, few, many or a size class.

clone size: NA; D gene: NA; V gene: TRBV5-4; J gene: TRBJ2-5; CDR3 protein: CASSLAGGGMKETQYF; CDR3 DNA: TGTGCCAGCAGCTTGGCGGGGGGCGGGATGAAAGAGACCCAGTACTTC
clone size: NA; D gene: NA; V gene: TRBV6-2/TRBV6-3; J gene: TRBJ2-7; CDR3 protein: CASSYRQAYEQYF; CDR3 DNA: TGTGCCAGCAGTTACCGACAGGCCTACGAGCAGTACTTC
clone size: NA; D gene: NA; V gene: TRBV28; J gene: TRBJ1-2; CDR3 protein: CASIDRTSMGSGYTF; CDR3 DNA: TGTGCCAGCATCGACAGAACGTCTATGGGGTCTGGCTACACCTTC
clone size: NA; D gene: NA; V gene: TRBV5-1; J gene: TRBJ2-7; CDR3 protein: CATRRGLGSSYEQYF; CDR3 DNA: TGCGCCACCCGGAGGGGGTTAGGGTCCTCCTACGAGCAGTACTTC
clone size: NA; D gene: TRBD2; V gene: TRBV7-3; J gene: TRBJ2-2; CDR3 protein: CASSFTSGGPELFF; CDR3 DNA: TGTGCCAGCAGCTTTACTAGCGGGGGGCCCGAGCTGTTTTTT
clone size: NA; D gene: TRBD2; V gene: TRBV18; J gene: TRBJ2-6; CDR3 protein: CASSPKLAGALSGANVLTF; CDR3 DNA: TGTGCCAGCTCACCCAAACTAGCGGGTGCGCTCTCTGGGGCCAACGTCCTGACTTTC
clone size: NA; D gene: NA; V gene: TRBV5-4; J gene: TRBJ2-7; CDR3 protein: CASSATSGPRYEQYF; CDR3 DNA: TGTGCCAGCAGCGCTACCTCGGGACCACGATACGAGCAGTACTTC
clone size: NA; D gene: NA; V gene: TRBV30; J gene: TRBJ1-6; CDR3 protein: CAWKQHYNSPLHF; CDR3 DNA: TGTGCCTGGAAGCAGCATTATAATTCACCCCTCCACTTT
clone size: NA; D gene: TRBD2; V gene: TRBV7-2; J gene: TRBJ2-3; CDR3 protein: CASSSRTSVHTDTQYF; CDR3 DNA: TGTGCCAGCAGCTCCCGGACTAGCGTACACACAGATACGCAGTATTTT
clone size: NA; D gene: TRBD2; V gene: TRBV4-2; J gene: TRBJ2-3; CDR3 protein: CASSLGTSGITDTQYF; CDR3 DNA: TGTGCCAGCAGCCTTGGGACTAGCGGGATCACAGATACGCAGTATTTT
clone size: NA; D gene: NA; V gene: TRBV27; J gene: TRBJ1-1; CDR3 protein: CASSLEAGQGAFF; CDR3 DNA: TGTGCCAGCAGTTTAGAAGCGGGACAAGGGGCTTTCTTT
clone size: once; D gene: NA; V gene: TRBV6-5; J gene: TRBJ2-5; CDR3 protein: CASSPWTEYQETQYF; CDR3 DNA: TGTGCCAGCAGTCCCTGGACAGAGTACCAAGAGACCCAGTACTTC
clone size: NA; D gene: TRBD1; V gene: TRBV4-1; J gene: TRBJ2-7; CDR3 protein: CASSPPGTGSSYEQYF; CDR3 DNA: TGCGCCAGCAGCCCACCCGGGACAGGGAGCTCCTACGAGCAGTACTTC
clone size: NA; D gene: NA; V gene: TRBV21-1; J gene: TRBJ1-2; CDR3 protein: CASSKGEGTGNNYGYTF; CDR3 DNA: TGTGCCAGCAGCAAAGGGGAGGGGACAGGGAATAACTATGGCTACACCTTC
clone size: NA; D gene: TRBD1; V gene: TRBV4-1; J gene: TRBJ1-2; CDR3 protein: CASSQADRPTYGYTF; CDR3 DNA: TGCGCCAGCAGCCAGGCGGACAGGCCCACCTATGGCTACACCTTC
clone size: NA; D gene: NA; V gene: TRBV18; J gene: TRBJ2-5; CDR3 protein: CASSPRRSGNQETQYF; CDR3 DNA: TGTGCCAGCTCACCCCGGCGGTCAGGCAATCAAGAGACCCAGTACTTC
clone size: NA; D gene: TRBD1; V gene: TRBV7-6; J gene: TRBJ1-5; CDR3 protein: CASSLGQGGQPQHF; CDR3 DNA: TGTGCCAGCAGCCTTGGACAGGGTGGTCAGCCCCAGCATTTT
clone size: NA; D gene: NA; V gene: TRBV27; J gene: TRBJ2-5; CDR3 protein: CASSLTLRETQYF; CDR3 DNA: TGTGCCAGCAGTCTCACCCTCCGGGAGACCCAGTACTTC
clone size: once; D gene: NA; V gene: TRBV28; J gene: TRBJ1-1; CDR3 protein: CASKAGLNTEAFF; CDR3 DNA: TGTGCCAGCAAGGCAGGGCTGAACACTGAAGCTTTCTTT
clone size: NA; D gene: NA; V gene: TRBV5-1; J gene: TRBJ1-1; CDR3 protein: CASSLITTNTEAFF; CDR3 DNA: TGCGCCAGCAGCTTGATTACTACGAACACTGAAGCTTTCTTT
clone size: NA; D gene: NA; V gene: TRBV7-7; J gene: TRBJ1-4; CDR3 protein: CASSLDAGPTTNEKLFF; CDR3 DNA: TGTGCCAGCAGCTTAGACGCAGGGCCTACAACTAATGAAAAACTGTTTTTT
clone size: NA; D gene: NA; V gene: TRBV18; J gene: TRBJ1-1; CDR3 protein: CASSQQEKNTEAFF; CDR3 DNA: TGTGCCAGCTCACAGCAGGAGAAGAACACTGAAGCTTTCTTT
clone size: NA; D gene: NA; V gene: TRBV3-1/TRBV3-2; J gene: TRBJ2-7; CDR3 protein: CASSRLGSSYEQYF; CDR3 DNA: TGTGCCAGCAGCCGACTAGGGTCCTCCTACGAGCAGTACTTC
clone size: NA; D gene: TRBD1; V gene: TRBV4-1; J gene: TRBJ1-6; CDR3 protein: CASSQGTGTATNSPLHF; CDR3 DNA: TGCGCCAGCAGCCAAGGGACCGGGACAGCCACTAATTCACCCCTCCACTTT
clone size: NA; D gene: NA; V gene: TRBV9; J gene: TRBJ2-1; CDR3 protein: CASSAAGHSYNEQFF; CDR3 DNA: TGTGCCAGCAGCGCGGCGGGCCATTCCTACAATGAGCAGTTCTTC